One sample yielded the 32 T cell receptor beta chains listed below, sequenced in a study of blood T cell repertoires in COVID-19. Sequenced by immunoSEQ multiplex PCR; TCRdb stores in-frame clones only, minus some. Of 230,000 or so clones listed, approximately 90% are singletons. Sequences were obtained from PBMCs or T cells enriched from blood (not recorded which). The receptors were gathered from a woman aged 30 to 39 who had recovered from COVID-19.

This clone was counted a few times. The rearrangement joins TRBV5-4 to TRBJ2-5; D is undetermined. The CDR3 spans 13 residues. In germline, CDR1 is SGHNT, CDR2 YYREEE (reference sequence). Trimming removed 2 bases from V and 4 bases from J, with 9 bases in between. This CDR3 is CASSLLARETQYF. The CDR3 DNA reads TGTGCCAGCAGCTTATTAGCCCGAGAGACCCAGTACTTC.

This rearrangement joins TRBV18 to TRBJ1-1; no clear D gene. The CDR3 has 16 residues. Germline-derived CDR1 and CDR2 are KGHSH and LQKENI. V was shortened by 2 bases and J by 0 bases, with 13 bases between the two germline ends. DNA of the CDR3: TGTGCCAGCTCACCAACGGGAGAGTACATGAACACTGAAGCTTTCTTT. Protein product: CASSPTGEYMNTEAFF.

This clone has ten or more counts. The genes are TRBV3-1 (or the pseudogene TRBV3-2) and TRBJ2-7, with 7 bases lining up with TRBD1. Trimming took 4 bases from V and 4 from J; bases not matched to a gene: 10. The germline gives CDR1 LGHDT, CDR2 YNNKEL (reference sequence). This CDR3 contains 15 residues. The chain's CDR3 is CASSPQNRGLYEQYF. Written as DNA, the CDR3 is TGTGCCAGCAGCCCGCAAAACAGGGGATTGTACGAGCAGTACTTC.

The J gene is TRBJ1-1, the V gene TRBV3-1 (or the pseudogene TRBV3-2); the match to TRBD1 covers 9 bases. Germline CDR1 and CDR2: LGHDT and YNNKEL (reference sequence). This CDR3 region has 14 residues. J lost 5 bases, V lost 4 bases, and 5 bases had no gene match. The CDR3 sequence: CASSPRDRETEAFF. The CDR3 region has the DNA TGTGCCAGCAGCCCCCGGGACAGGGAAACTGAAGCTTTCTTT.

The V call is TRBV20-1, the J call TRBJ1-2, with 9 bases matching TRBD1. The germline V gene has CDR1 DFQATT and CDR2 SNEGSKA (reference sequence). V lost 3 bases to trimming and J lost 2 bases; unmatched junction nucleotides: 7. This CDR3 spans 15 amino acids. The CDR3 sequence is CSASRGQGGNYGYTF. The CDR3 region has the DNA TGCAGTGCTAGTCGGGGACAGGGAGGAAACTATGGCTACACCTTC.

This rearrangement joins TRBV27 to TRBJ1-5, with TRBD1 as a possible D gene (5 bases). V was shortened by 4 bases and J by 4 bases, with 20 bases between the two germline ends. Per germline, CDR1 MNHEY and CDR2 SMNVEV (reference sequence). The CDR3 consists of 17 residues. The CDR3 spells CASSSHPMSGRNQPQHF. The DNA of the CDR3 is TGTGCCAGCAGTTCTCACCCCATGTCAGGGAGGAATCAGCCCCAGCATTTT.

The rearrangement links TRBV15 to TRBJ2-5, with D perhaps TRBD2 (6 bases). The length of the CDR3 is 14 residues. V lost 3 bases to trimming and J lost 5 bases, with 13 bases between them. CDR1 and CDR2 from the germline V gene are LNHNV and YYDKDF (reference sequence). CDR3 in amino acids: CATSRGGGYETQYF. DNA for the CDR3: TGTGCCACCAGCAGGGGGGGAGGTTACGAGACCCAGTACTTC.

V and J are TRBV4-3 and TRBJ2-2, with 7 positions matching TRBD1. The V segment lost 0 bases and the J segment 4 bases; nucleotides outside the gene matches: 5. In germline, CDR1 is LGHNA, CDR2 YSLEER. This CDR3 region has 16 residues. In DNA form, the CDR3 reads TGCGCCAGCAGCCAAGATTGGGCAGGGGGCACCGGGGAGCTGTTTTTT. Its translation is CASSQDWAGGTGELFF.

The chain recombines TRBV5-1 with TRBJ1-5; D is ambiguous. V dropped 0 bases and J dropped 0 bases, with 19 bases sitting between them. Germline CDR1 and CDR2: SGHRS and YFSETQ. The CDR3 contains 19 residues. CDR3 sequence (DNA): TGCGCCAGCAGCTTGGGGTCGGGGATCGAGGGTGATAGCAATCAGCCCCAGCATTTT. Amino acid sequence: CASSLGSGIEGDSNQPQHF.

The chain links TRBV5-4 to TRBJ1-1; TRBD1 is a possible D gene (6 bases). The CDR3 runs 14 residues. V lost 0 bases and J 5 bases, leaving 11 bases between the germline ends. The germline V gene has CDR1 SGHNT and CDR2 YYREEE (reference sequence). CDR3 in amino acids: CASSLAGVETEAFF. The CDR3 nucleotides are TGTGCCAGCAGCTTGGCAGGGGTTGAAACTGAAGCTTTCTTT.

The chain recombines TRBV19 with TRBJ1-4; possibly TRBD1 for D (6 bases). V was shortened by 8 bases and J by 5 bases, with 12 bases between the two germline ends. The CDR3 totals 13 residues. Germline values: CDR1 LNHDA, CDR2 SQIVND (reference sequence). The CDR3 region is CASSRTENEKLFF. CDR3 DNA: TGTGCCAGTTCGCGGACAGAGAATGAAAAACTGTTTTTT.

This chain joins TRBV7-9 and TRBJ1-5; 7 nucleotides line up with TRBD1. The CDR3 has 13 amino acids. The junction had 3 bases not matched to a gene; V was cut back by 5 bases and J by 5 bases. Germline CDR1 SEHNR, CDR2 FQNEAQ (reference sequence). As DNA, the CDR3 is TGTGCCAGCAGCGCCAGGGGGGATCAGCCCCAGCATTTT. Translation: CASSARGDQPQHF.

CDR3 DNA: TGTGCCAGCAAAGGGGTATATGGCTACACCTTC. As protein: CASKGVYGYTF. The chain links TRBV2 to TRBJ1-2; D is possibly TRBD1 (5 bases). Germline V gene sequence: CDR1 SNHLY, CDR2 FYNNEI. The CDR3 sequence is 11 residues long. Trimming took 7 bases from V and 5 from J, leaving 8 bases between them.

This rearrangement joins TRBV4-3 to TRBJ2-1; TRBD1 matches at 8 bases. Germline assignment: CDR1 LGHNA and CDR2 YSLEER. J gave up 4 bases and V 3 bases, and 5 bases lay outside the gene matches. The CDR3 totals 15 residues. The CDR3 sequence: CASSQGTGLYNEQFF. CDR3 bases: TGCGCCAGCAGCCAGGGGACAGGCCTTTACAATGAGCAGTTCTTC.

The V call is TRBV4-1, the J call TRBJ1-5, with D unresolved. Per the germline V gene, CDR1 is MGHRA and CDR2 is YSYEKL. Trimming left V 6 bases short and J 4 bases short, with 13 bases between. The CDR3 sequence is 14 residues long. The CDR3 protein is CASSPVGENQPQHF. DNA of the CDR3: TGCGCCAGCAGTCCCGTTGGGGAGAATCAGCCCCAGCATTTT.

The chain couples TRBV4-3 to TRBJ2-2; weak D call: TRBD1 (6 bases). V was clipped by 4 bases and J by 1 base, with 13 bases between them. Looked up from germline, CDR1 is LGHNA and CDR2 is YSLEER. The CDR3 consists of 16 residues. CDR3 in amino acids: CASSPDSAQNTGELFF. The CDR3 region has the DNA TGCGCCAGCAGCCCGGACAGCGCCCAGAACACCGGGGAGCTGTTTTTT.

This chain links TRBV4-1 with TRBJ1-4; TRBD1 aligns across 10 bases. This CDR3 contains 15 residues. V lost 1 base to trimming and J lost 9 bases; unmatched junction nucleotides: 5. Germline V gene sequence: CDR1 MGHRA, CDR2 YSYEKL. The CDR3 DNA follows: TGCGCCAGCAGCCAAGTGAGGGACAGGGGCCAAAAACTGTTTTTT. It translates to CASSQVRDRGQKLFF.

Written as DNA, the CDR3 is TGTGCCAGCAGCTTGGAGGCGGGGGTAAACACCGGGGAGCTGTTTTTT. Residues: CASSLEAGVNTGELFF. The chain joins TRBV13 to TRBJ2-2; 7 positions agree with TRBD2. The CDR3 loop spans 16 amino acids. The V gene's germline CDR1 is PRHDT and CDR2 FYEKMQ (reference sequence). V lost 3 bases, J lost 2 bases, and 6 bases stayed unmatched.

The genes are TRBV4-2 and TRBJ1-5, with D perhaps matching TRBD1 (6 bases). V shed 1 base and J shed 7 bases, with 17 bases lying between them. Germline lookup yields CDR1 LGHNA and CDR2 YNFKEQ. The CDR3 is made up of 16 amino acids. The CDR3 coding sequence is TGTGCCAGCAGCCAAGCACAGGGAGGGAAGGCGCAGCCCCAGCATTTT. As protein: CASSQAQGGKAQPQHF.

DNA for the CDR3: TGTGCCAGCAGTTACGAAAGGGAGTGGTACAATGAGCAGTTCTTC. The encoded protein is CASSYEREWYNEQFF. The rearrangement joins TRBV6-5 to TRBJ2-1; the D gene is possibly TRBD2 (5 bases). The CDR3 sequence is 15 residues long. Germline loops: CDR1 MNHEY, CDR2 SVGAGI. V dropped 2 bases and J dropped 4 bases, with 12 bases sitting between them.

The sample holds one count of this clone. The chain employs TRBV7-3 and TRBJ2-6; 9 bases map to TRBD1. V gave up 3 bases and J gave up 0 bases; unmatched junction bases: 3. This CDR3 region has 17 residues. Germline loops: CDR1 SGHTA, CDR2 FQGTGA. The chain's CDR3 is CASSLGQGTSGANVLTF. For the CDR3, the DNA is TGTGCCAGCAGCTTGGGACAGGGTACCTCTGGGGCCAACGTCCTGACTTTC.

This chain connects TRBV27 to TRBJ1-1, with D maybe TRBD1 (5 bases). V dropped 2 bases and J dropped 0 bases, with 13 bases sitting between them. The germline V gene encodes CDR1 MNHEY and CDR2 SMNVEV (reference sequence). This CDR3 has 16 residues. The CDR3: CASSLAPQQVNTEAFF. DNA for the CDR3: TGTGCCAGCAGTTTAGCCCCCCAACAGGTGAACACTGAAGCTTTCTTT.

The V call is TRBV7-7, the J call TRBJ1-1; D call uncertain. From germline, CDR1 is SSHAT and CDR2 FNYEAQ (reference sequence). This CDR3 is built from 13 residues. CDR3 sequence: CASSVQENTEAFF. The CDR3 nucleotides are TGTGCTAGCTCTGTGCAGGAGAACACTGAAGCTTTCTTT.

This clone was observed once. The chain carries TRBV19 and TRBJ1-2; D perhaps matches TRBD1 (5 bases). The V and J ends lost 7 bases and 0 bases respectively, with 18 bases between them. The CDR3 has 16 amino acids. In germline, CDR1 is LNHDA, CDR2 SQIVND (reference sequence). The CDR3 bases are TGTGCCAGTATGGAACAGGCCGGCGCGGCTAACTATGGCTACACCTTC. This gives the protein CASMEQAGAANYGYTF.

CDR3 DNA: TGCGCCAGCAGCAAAGAAAACAGGGGGATTCGTGGAGATACGCAGTATTTT. This encodes CASSKENRGIRGDTQYF. This chain connects TRBV5-1 to TRBJ2-3; 8 nucleotides line up with TRBD1. The CDR3 is 17 amino acids. The germline V gene encodes CDR1 SGHRS and CDR2 YFSETQ. The V gene end was trimmed by 4 bases and the J gene end by 5 bases; junction bases not matched to a gene: 15.

The chain joins TRBV2 to TRBJ1-1; no clear D gene. The CDR3 contains 14 residues. CDR1 is SNHLY, CDR2 FYNNEI, per germline. V was cut by 2 bases and J by 0 bases, with 7 bases left in between. The CDR3 sequence: CASSERLVNTEAFF. CDR3 DNA: TGTGCCAGCAGTGAACGACTTGTGAACACTGAAGCTTTCTTT.

This chain uses TRBV4-3 with TRBJ2-7, with D maybe TRBD1 (5 bases). V lost 5 bases and J 0 bases, leaving 14 bases between the germline ends. Germline CDR1 reads LGHNA; CDR2 reads YSLEER. There are 15 residues in the CDR3. The CDR3, as DNA: TGCGCCAGCAGCTCATTTCTAGGGGTCTCCTACGAGCAGTACTTC. It translates to CASSSFLGVSYEQYF.

DNA for the CDR3: TGCGCCAGCAGCCAAGAGGCGAACAACAGGGAGCGGGGCTACACCTTC. It encodes CASSQEANNRERGYTF. This chain links TRBV4-3 with TRBJ1-2, with D possibly TRBD1 on 6 matching bases. Trimming removed 0 bases at V and 8 bases at J, with 19 bases between. This CDR3 spans 16 amino acids. Per germline, CDR1 LGHNA and CDR2 YSLEER.

The chain joins TRBV29-1 to TRBJ1-6; 10 nucleotides align to TRBD1. Germline CDR1 reads SQVTM; CDR2 reads ANQGSEA. This CDR3 is 13 amino acids long. With 7 bases clipped from V and 7 bases from J, the junction kept 4 bases outside the gene matches. CDR3 DNA: TGCAGCGCAGGGACAGGGGAGAATTCACCCCTCCACTTT. This gives the protein CSAGTGENSPLHF.

CDR3 amino acids: CASDRGTEAFF. The CDR3 bases are TGTGCCAGCGACAGGGGCACTGAAGCTTTCTTT. The chain is built from TRBV7-9 and TRBJ1-1; 8 nucleotides agree with TRBD1. The CDR3 consists of 11 residues. Germline V gene sequence: CDR1 SEHNR, CDR2 FQNEAQ (reference sequence). The J segment lost 4 bases and the V segment lost 8 bases, leaving 0 bases of the junction unmatched.

This chain links TRBV6-5 with TRBJ2-7; 8 bases fit TRBD1. Germline assignment: CDR1 MNHEY and CDR2 SVGAGI. V lost 5 bases and J lost 6; bases outside the gene matches: 9. CDR3 length equals 14 residues. CDR3 amino acids: CASSPMDRAFEQYF. CDR3 coding DNA: TGTGCCAGCAGTCCAATGGACAGGGCTTTCGAGCAGTACTTC.

V is TRBV6-5 and J is TRBJ2-3, with TRBD2 matching over 11 bases. CDR1 and CDR2 from the germline V gene are MNHEY and SVGAGI. Germline trimming cut 0 bases from V and 8 bases from J; bases unmatched to any gene: 7. This CDR3 has 16 residues. CDR3 in amino acids: CASSYSEVAGGLTQYF. CDR3 nucleotides: TGTGCCAGCAGTTACTCGGAGGTAGCGGGGGGGCTTACGCAGTATTTT.